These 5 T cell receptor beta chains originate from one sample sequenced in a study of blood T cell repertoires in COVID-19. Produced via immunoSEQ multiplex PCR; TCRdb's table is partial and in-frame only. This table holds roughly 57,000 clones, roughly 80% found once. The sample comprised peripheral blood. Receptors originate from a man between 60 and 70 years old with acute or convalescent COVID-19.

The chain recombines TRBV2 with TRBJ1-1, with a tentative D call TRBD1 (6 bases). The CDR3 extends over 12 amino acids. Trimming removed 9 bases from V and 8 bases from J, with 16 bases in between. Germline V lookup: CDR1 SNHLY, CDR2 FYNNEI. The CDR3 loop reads CASFRTELEAFF. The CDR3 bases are TGTGCCAGTTTCCGGACAGAATTGGAAGCTTTCTTT.

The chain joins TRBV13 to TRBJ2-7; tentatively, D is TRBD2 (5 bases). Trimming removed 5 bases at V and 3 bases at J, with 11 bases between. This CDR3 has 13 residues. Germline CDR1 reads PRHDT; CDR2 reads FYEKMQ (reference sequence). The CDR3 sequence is CASSPPGDYEQYF. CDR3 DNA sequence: TGTGCCAGCAGCCCCCCCGGGGACTACGAGCAGTACTTC.

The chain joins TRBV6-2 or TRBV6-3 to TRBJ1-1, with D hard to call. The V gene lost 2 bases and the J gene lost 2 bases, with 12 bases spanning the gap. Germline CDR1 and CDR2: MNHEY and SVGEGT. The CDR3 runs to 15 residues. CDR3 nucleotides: TGTGCCAGCAGTTACCCCCGGGGTGCAAACACTGAAGCTTTCTTT. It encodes CASSYPRGANTEAFF.

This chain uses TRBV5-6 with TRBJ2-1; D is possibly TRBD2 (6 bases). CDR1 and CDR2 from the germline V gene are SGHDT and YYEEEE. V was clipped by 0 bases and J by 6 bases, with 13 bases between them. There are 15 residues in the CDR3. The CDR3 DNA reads TGTGCCAGCAGCTTGGTTCTAGCGCTAGGCAATGAGCAGTTCTTC. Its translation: CASSLVLALGNEQFF.

DNA for the CDR3: TGTGCCAGCAGCCAAGATCAACCGGGACAGGGGGGGTATGGCTACACCTTC. It is translated as CASSQDQPGQGGYGYTF. The rearrangement uses TRBV3-1 (or the pseudogene TRBV3-2) and TRBJ1-2; TRBD1 agrees at 11 bases. Germline CDR1 LGHDT, CDR2 YNNKEL (reference sequence). V lost 0 bases to trimming and J lost 5 bases; unmatched junction nucleotides: 8. The CDR3 sequence is 17 residues long.